This TCR beta chain stems from a study of T cell responses to AZD1222 COVID-19 vaccine. For this clone: Its antigen is undetermined.

General study points: The sample set comprised mostly white British donors with more females, and clonal diversity was possibly underestimated. Vaccination with two AZD1222 doses was followed by a rise in Spike-specific TCR breadth and depth. Unmutated variant regions reportedly attract nearly half of all spike-specific TCRs. Seropositive status at baseline applied to only 5 to 7 AZD1222 recipients.

Using immunoSEQ multiplex PCR, the repertoire was profiled, and TCRdb retains in-frame clones only, with some absent. The table shows around 140,000 clones, with roughly 93% occurring only once. Germline CDR1 is SGHTA and CDR2 is FQGTGA. J gave up 4 bases and V 4 bases, and 10 bases lay outside the gene matches. This CDR3 comprises 16 residues. The rearrangement uses TRBV7-3 and TRBJ2-5, with 9 bases that match TRBD1. This sequence was found in an adult who had recovered from COVID-19. The sample was peripheral blood, taken after recovery from COVID-19. The CDR3: CASSSRDRDGVETQYF. As DNA, the CDR3 is TGTGCCAGCAGCTCTCGGGACAGGGATGGGGTAGAGACCCAGTACTTC. The full variable domain, with the rest looked up from reference TRBV7-3 and TRBJ2-5, is GAGVSQTPSNKVTEKGKYVELRCDPISGHTALYWYRQSLGQGPEFLIYFQGTGAADDSGLPNDRFFAVRPEGSVSTLKIQRTERGDSAVYLCASSSRDRDGVETQYFGPGTRLLVL.